This T cell receptor beta chain was sequenced for a study of T cell responses to AZD1222 COVID-19 vaccine. Trimming cost V 5 bases and J 1 base, with 8 bases left between them. Germline V gene data show CDR1 as SEHNR and CDR2 as FQNEAQ (reference sequence). This CDR3 is 13 amino acids long. This clone occurred a few times. Its antigen is as yet unknown. Study observations and caveats: Close to half of all spike-specific TCRs reportedly target regions of the variants that are unmutated.

Data came from immunoSEQ multiplex PCR; TCRdb stores just in-frame clones and leaves some out. The sample holds under 50,000 clones, roughly 90% seen once. The sequence came from an adult who received the AZD1222 COVID-19 vaccine. The V and J genes are TRBV7-9 and TRBJ1-1; D is uncertain. Sequencing used peripheral blood, obtained 28 days after the second AZD1222 dose. The CDR3 nucleotides are TGTGCCAGCAGCACGAACACGAACACTGAAGCTTTCTTT. Its protein product is CASSTNTNTEAFF.